A selection of T cell receptor beta chains follows, all from one sample in a study of OX40 agonist ivuxolimab in advanced cancers. Profiling relied on immunoSEQ multiplex PCR, and the TCRdb table lists in-frame clones only, not all of them. This table holds under 20,000 clones, about four fifths found once. The material sequenced was CD4+ or CD8+ T cells sorted from blood, taken in a trial of the OX40 agonist ivuxolimab. These receptors were obtained from an adult with an advanced solid tumor such as melanoma, head and neck, liver or kidney cancer. The CDR3 runs from the conserved cysteine through the conserved F or W. Each record gives: V gene, J gene, D gene, CDR3 protein. D genes are given only for firm matches.

V: TRBV7-6; J: TRBJ2-1; D: TRBD2; CDR3: CASSFGGLEQFF
V: TRBV2; J: TRBJ2-1; D: NA; CDR3: CASSEAYNEQFF
V: TRBV6-1; J: TRBJ1-5; D: NA; CDR3: CASSEQGGYNQPQHF
V: TRBV14; J: TRBJ2-1; D: NA; CDR3: CASSLDQRADSYNEQFF
V: TRBV11-2; J: TRBJ2-3; D: NA; CDR3: CASSFSSFSTDTQYF
V: TRBV7-9; J: TRBJ2-1; D: NA; CDR3: CASSLGGWEAYNEQFF
V: TRBV25-1; J: TRBJ2-4; D: TRBD1; CDR3: CASSDPNTGTGPYIQYF
V: TRBV6-6; J: TRBJ2-7; D: NA; CDR3: CASSSQGPSYEQYF
V: TRBV11-2; J: TRBJ2-7; D: TRBD1; CDR3: CASSSAGGQWYEQYF
V: TRBV2; J: TRBJ1-1; D: NA; CDR3: CASSEGPNTEAFF
V: TRBV7-6; J: NA; D: TRBD1; CDR3: CASSPAGGQGSYEQYF
V: TRBV2; J: TRBJ2-7; D: NA; CDR3: CASSSTTPFSSLYEQYF
V: TRBV5-6; J: TRBJ2-1; D: NA; CDR3: CASSLDPPGAGEQFF
V: TRBV19; J: TRBJ1-2; D: NA; CDR3: CASTPGSGYTF
V: TRBV19; J: TRBJ2-7; D: NA; CDR3: CASSAGGPYEQYF
V: TRBV9; J: TRBJ2-3; D: NA; CDR3: CASSDSLSGTQYF
V: TRBV11-3; J: TRBJ1-1; D: NA; CDR3: CASSPGRMNTEAFF
V: TRBV5-4; J: TRBJ1-6; D: TRBD1; CDR3: CASSTELRTGRNSPLHF
V: TRBV7-6; J: TRBJ2-7; D: NA; CDR3: CASKRGTGSSYEQYF
V: TRBV6-6; J: TRBJ1-2; D: NA; CDR3: CASSPETGNYGYTF
V: TRBV10-2; J: TRBJ2-5; D: NA; CDR3: CASRSGGGGETQYF
V: TRBV7-8; J: TRBJ1-1; D: NA; CDR3: CASSPGTREMGTEAFF